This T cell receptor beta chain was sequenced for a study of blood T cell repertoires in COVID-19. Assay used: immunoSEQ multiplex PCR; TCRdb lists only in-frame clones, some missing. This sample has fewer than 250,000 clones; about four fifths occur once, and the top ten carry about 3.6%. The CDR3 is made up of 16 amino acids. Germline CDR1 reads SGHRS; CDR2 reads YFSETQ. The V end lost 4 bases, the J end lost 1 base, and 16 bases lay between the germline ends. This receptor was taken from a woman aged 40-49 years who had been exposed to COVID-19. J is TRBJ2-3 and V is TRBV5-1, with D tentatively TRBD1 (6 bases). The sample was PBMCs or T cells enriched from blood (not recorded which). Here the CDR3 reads CASSTRQAGGTDTQYF. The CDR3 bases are TGCGCCAGCAGCACTCGACAGGCCGGGGGCACAGATACGCAGTATTTT.